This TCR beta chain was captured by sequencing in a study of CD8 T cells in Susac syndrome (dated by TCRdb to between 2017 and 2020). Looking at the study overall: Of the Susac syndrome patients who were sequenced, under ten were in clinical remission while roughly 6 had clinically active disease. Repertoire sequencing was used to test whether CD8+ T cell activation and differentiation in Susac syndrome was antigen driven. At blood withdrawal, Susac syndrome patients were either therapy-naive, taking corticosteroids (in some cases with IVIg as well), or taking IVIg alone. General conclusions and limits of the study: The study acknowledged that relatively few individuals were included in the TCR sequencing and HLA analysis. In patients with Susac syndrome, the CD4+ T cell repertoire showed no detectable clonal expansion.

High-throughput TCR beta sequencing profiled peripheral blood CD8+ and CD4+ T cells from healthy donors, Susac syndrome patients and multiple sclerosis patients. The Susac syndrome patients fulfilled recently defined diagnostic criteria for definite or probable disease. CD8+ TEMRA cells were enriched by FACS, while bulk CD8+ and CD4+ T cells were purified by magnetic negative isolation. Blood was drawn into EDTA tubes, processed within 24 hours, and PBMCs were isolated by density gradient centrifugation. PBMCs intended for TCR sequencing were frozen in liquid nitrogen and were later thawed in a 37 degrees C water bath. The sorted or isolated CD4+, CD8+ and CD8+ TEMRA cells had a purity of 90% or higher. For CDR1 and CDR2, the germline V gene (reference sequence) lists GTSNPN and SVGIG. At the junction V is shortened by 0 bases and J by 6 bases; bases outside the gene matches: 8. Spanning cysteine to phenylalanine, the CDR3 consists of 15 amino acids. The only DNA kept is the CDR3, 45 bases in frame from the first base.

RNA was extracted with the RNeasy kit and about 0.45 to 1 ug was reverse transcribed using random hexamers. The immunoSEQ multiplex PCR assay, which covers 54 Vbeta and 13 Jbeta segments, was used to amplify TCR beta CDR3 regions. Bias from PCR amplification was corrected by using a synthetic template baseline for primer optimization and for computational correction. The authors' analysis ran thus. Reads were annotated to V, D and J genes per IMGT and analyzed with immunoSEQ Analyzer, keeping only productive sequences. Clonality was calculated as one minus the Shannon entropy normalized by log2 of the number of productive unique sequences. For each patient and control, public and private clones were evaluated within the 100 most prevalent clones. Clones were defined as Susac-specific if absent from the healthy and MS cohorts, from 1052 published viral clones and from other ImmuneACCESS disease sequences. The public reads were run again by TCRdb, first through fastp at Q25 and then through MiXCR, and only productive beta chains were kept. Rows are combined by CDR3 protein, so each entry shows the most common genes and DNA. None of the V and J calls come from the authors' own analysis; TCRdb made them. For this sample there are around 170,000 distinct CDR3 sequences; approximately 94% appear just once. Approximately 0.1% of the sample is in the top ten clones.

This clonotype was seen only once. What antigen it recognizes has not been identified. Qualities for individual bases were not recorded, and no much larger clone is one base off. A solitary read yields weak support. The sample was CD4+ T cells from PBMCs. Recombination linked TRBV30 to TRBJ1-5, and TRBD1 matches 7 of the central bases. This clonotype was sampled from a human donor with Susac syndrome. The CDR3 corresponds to CAWSVSNRGGQPQHF. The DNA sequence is TGTGCCTGGAGTGTATCTAACAGGGGAGGTCAGCCCCAGCATTTT.